Shown below are 29 T cell receptor beta chains from a single sample sequenced in a study of T-cell memory formation after mild COVID-19. TCRdb itself ran the 5' RACE reads through MiXCR, one entry per CDR3 protein. The table records 400,000 or so distinct CDR3 sequences, more than 20% of them present only once. The sequencing input was PBMCs or a T cell subset sorted from them (not recorded which). The receptors were gathered from an adult woman who had mild COVID-19 (a few samples of this study predate the infection). Cell type and time point are not known.

CDR3 DNA sequence: TGTGCCAGCAGTGGGTACACGGATGATACGCAGTATTTT. This encodes CASSGYTDDTQYF. The V gene is TRBV27, the J gene TRBJ2-3; D unclear. Germline loops: CDR1 MNHEY, CDR2 SMNVEV (reference sequence). The CDR3 is 13 residues long. The V end was cut by 5 bases, the J end by 6 bases, with 12 bases between.

The V and J genes are TRBV4-1 and TRBJ1-1; no reliable D call. The germline V gene has CDR1 MGHRA and CDR2 YSYEKL. CDR3 length: 13 amino acids. V lost 1 base, J lost 7 bases, and 10 bases lay in between. CDR3 sequence (DNA): TGCGCCAGCAGCCAAGGGACCACCCTTGAAGCTTTCTTT. Encoded protein: CASSQGTTLEAFF.

This clonotype was counted between two and nine times. V and J are TRBV6-5 and TRBJ1-1, with a possible D match to TRBD1 (5 bases). Deletions cut 1 base from V and 10 bases from J, with 7 bases between. The CDR3 runs 11 residues. CDR1 and CDR2 (germline): MNHEY, SVGAGI. The CDR3 spells CASSYLGTAFF. Here the CDR3 DNA reads TGTGCCAGCAGTTACTTGGGGACAGCTTTCTTT.

This clonotype was counted only a few times. The chain employs TRBV9 and TRBJ2-5; D not certain. Trimming stripped 0 bases from V and 5 bases from J, with 14 bases between. The CDR3 is 15 amino acids. Germline V gene data show CDR1 as SGDLS and CDR2 as YYNGEE. The CDR3 sequence: CASSVGTANGETQYF. CDR3 coding DNA: TGTGCCAGCAGCGTAGGGACGGCGAATGGGGAGACCCAGTACTTC.

This clonotype has a handful of counts. The chain uses TRBV12-3 or TRBV12-4 and TRBJ2-2, with TRBD2 identical over 8 bases. With 3 bases clipped from V and 4 bases from J, the junction kept 7 bases outside the gene matches. This CDR3 is built from 16 residues. Here the CDR3 DNA reads TGTGCCAGCAGTTTGCGGGCGGGGGGAGTCACCGGGGAGCTGTTTTTT. Its protein product is CASSLRAGGVTGELFF.

The sample holds many counts of this clonotype. V is TRBV20-1 and J is TRBJ2-2, with D perhaps matching TRBD2 (6 bases). Per the germline V gene, CDR1 is DFQATT and CDR2 is SNEGSKA (reference sequence). The CDR3 has 13 amino acids. V dropped 3 bases and J dropped 4 bases, with 9 bases sitting between them. The CDR3 region has the DNA TGCAGTGCTAGCGGGAGTGGCACCGGGGAGCTGTTTTTT. It codes for CSASGSGTGELFF.

The gene calls are TRBV6-5 and TRBJ1-3; a possible D gene is TRBD1 (6 bases). CDR1 MNHEY and CDR2 SVGAGI come from the germline V gene. This CDR3 is built from 14 residues. V dropped 8 bases and J dropped 2 bases, with 13 bases sitting between them. The CDR3 region is CASAQGRPGNTIYF. As DNA, the CDR3 is TGTGCCAGCGCACAGGGCCGACCTGGAAACACCATATATTTT.

V is TRBV20-1 and J is TRBJ2-1; tentatively, D is TRBD1 (6 bases). The germline CDR1 and CDR2 sequences are DFQATT and SNEGSKA (reference sequence). The CDR3 spans 15 residues. In DNA form, the CDR3 reads TGCAGCTCCCTAGGGGGATCGCAGTGGGGGAGTGAGCAGTTCTTC. This encodes CSSLGGSQWGSEQFF.

J is TRBJ2-1 and V is TRBV7-8; either TRBD1 or TRBD2 may supply D (5 bases each). The CDR3 covers 11 residues. The germline V gene has CDR1 SGHVS and CDR2 FQNEAQ. V was cut by 4 bases and J by 14 bases, with 12 bases left in between. The CDR3 bases are TGTGCCAGCAGCTCCGGGACGGTTAAGTTCTTC. As protein: CASSSGTVKFF.

This clonotype appeared a few times. In nucleotides, the CDR3 is TGTGCCTGGATCAGTGCAGGGGCGGACACTGAAGCTTTCTTT. Its translation is CAWISAGADTEAFF. The chain has TRBV30 and TRBJ1-1, with D perhaps matching TRBD1 (6 bases). The CDR3 totals 14 residues. V was shortened by 4 bases and J by 3 bases, with 15 bases between the two germline ends. The germline CDR1 and CDR2 sequences are GTSNPN and SVGIG (reference sequence).

The chain has TRBV7-3 and TRBJ2-7; 9 positions match TRBD1. Germline V gene sequence: CDR1 SGHTA, CDR2 FQGTGA. The CDR3 is made up of 16 amino acids. V lost 2 bases to trimming and J lost 3 bases; unmatched junction nucleotides: 8. In nucleotides, the CDR3 is TGTGCCAGCAGCTTATCTCCCGGGACAGGGCTCTACGAGCAGTACTTC. It codes for CASSLSPGTGLYEQYF. Looking up the rest from reference TRBV7-3 and TRBJ2-7 gives the full variable domain: GAGVSQTPSNKVTEKGKYVELRCDPISGHTALYWYRQSLGQGPEFLIYFQGTGAADDSGLPNDRFFAVRPEGSVSTLKIQRTERGDSAVYLCASSLSPGTGLYEQYFGPGTRLTVT.

This sequence joins TRBV2 and TRBJ1-5; 7 bases map to TRBD1. Per the germline V gene, CDR1 is SNHLY and CDR2 is FYNNEI. The CDR3 is 16 amino acids. Losses at the gene ends were 7 bases for V and 2 bases for J; bases not matched to a gene: 11. Here the CDR3 reads CASNRQGVTRNQPQHF. In nucleotides, the CDR3 is TGTGCCAGCAACAGACAGGGAGTTACGCGCAATCAGCCCCAGCATTTT.

This sequence joins TRBV7-3 and TRBJ2-2; D possibly uses TRBD1 or TRBD2 (5 bases each). This CDR3 spans 15 amino acids. V lost 4 bases, J lost 6 bases, and 15 bases lay in between. Germline CDR1 and CDR2: SGHTA and FQGTGA. The CDR3, as DNA: TGTGCCAGCAGCTCACCGGGACGGATGGCCGGGGAGCTGTTTTTT. It translates to CASSSPGRMAGELFF.

The genes are TRBV2 and TRBJ2-7; tentatively, D is TRBD1 or TRBD2 (7 bases each). CDR1 is SNHLY and CDR2 is FYNNEI in the germline V gene. CDR3 length equals 15 residues. The ends were cut back, 1 base at V and 2 bases at J, with 12 bases in the middle. The CDR3 DNA follows: TGTGCCAGCAGTGAAGAGGGGAGGGGGCCCTACGAGCAGTACTTC. Its translation is CASSEEGRGPYEQYF.

The genes are TRBV24-1 and TRBJ2-3; no firm D call. The CDR3 length is 14 residues. Germline V gives CDR1 KGHDR, CDR2 SFDVKD. The V end lost 1 base, the J end lost 3 bases, and 7 bases lay between the germline ends. The CDR3 nucleotides are TGTGCCACCAGTGATTTATCGCCGACAGATACGCAGTATTTT. This encodes CATSDLSPTDTQYF.

The chain employs TRBV3-1 and TRBJ1-5; 7 positions agree with TRBD1. From germline, CDR1 is LGHDT and CDR2 YNNKEL (reference sequence). With V trimmed by 4 bases and J by 3 bases, 6 bases remained unmatched. The CDR3 runs 15 residues. DNA for the CDR3: TGTGCCAGCAGCCCCAGGGGGATAATCAATCAGCCCCAGCATTTT. Protein: CASSPRGIINQPQHF.

This clonotype occurred many times. The chain couples TRBV5-1 to TRBJ2-5; 7 positions match TRBD1. The CDR3 covers 15 residues. V trimming: 0 bases; J trimming: 5 bases; junction bases outside the gene matches: 7. The germline gives CDR1 SGHRS, CDR2 YFSETQ. As DNA, the CDR3 is TGCGCCAGCAGCTTGGGAGGGGGCGGTGAGGAGACCCAGTACTTC. Protein sequence: CASSLGGGGEETQYF.

The chain carries TRBV5-3 and TRBJ2-1; 7 bases are shared with TRBD2. TRBV5-3 is filed as an ORF, its function uncertain. Trimming at V came to 0 bases and at J to 6 bases, leaving 9 bases not matched to a gene. CDR3 length equals 16 residues. DNA of the CDR3: TGTGCCAGAAGCTTGGGGGCTAGCGGAACCGGCAATGAGCAGTTCTTC. Its translation: CARSLGASGTGNEQFF.

The chain combines TRBV7-9 with TRBJ1-1; 8 nucleotides align to TRBD1. V was pared by 5 bases and J by 3 bases, with 8 bases of the junction left unmatched. From germline, CDR1 is SEHNR and CDR2 FQNEAQ (reference sequence). This CDR3 region has 15 residues. The CDR3 loop reads CASSREQGVHTEAFF. Here the CDR3 DNA reads TGTGCCAGCAGCCGTGAACAGGGGGTACACACTGAAGCTTTCTTT.

V gene TRBV12-3 or TRBV12-4 combines with J gene TRBJ1-1, with D possibly TRBD1 on 5 matching bases. Trimming took 4 bases from V and 0 from J, leaving 12 bases between them. There are 15 residues in the CDR3. CDR3 sequence reads: CASSWQGTMNTEAFF. The CDR3 coding sequence is TGTGCCAGCAGTTGGCAGGGTACTATGAACACTGAAGCTTTCTTT.

The chain links TRBV7-9 to TRBJ2-2, with D maybe TRBD2 (6 bases). With 4 bases removed from V and 4 bases from J, the gap between germline ends came to 16 bases. Germline V gene lookup returns CDR1 SEHNR and CDR2 FQNEAQ (reference sequence). This CDR3 has 16 amino acids. The CDR3 nucleotides read TGTGCCAGCAGCTCGGGACTCGGAGGAGTCACCGGGGAGCTGTTTTTT. It encodes CASSSGLGGVTGELFF. Full variable domain (remainder filled in from reference TRBV7-9 and TRBJ2-2): DTGVSQNPRHKITKRGQNVTFRCDPISEHNRLYWYRQTLGQGPEFLTYFQNEAQLEKSRLLSDRFSAERPKGSFSTLEIQRTEQGDSAMYLCASSSGLGGVTGELFFGEGSRLTVL.

Written as DNA, the CDR3 is TGTGCCACCAGTAGCAGAGTCGGCGTTACTGAAGCTTTCTTT. It translates to CATSSRVGVTEAFF. The rearrangement links TRBV15 to TRBJ1-1, with D unclear. Per the germline V gene, CDR1 is LNHNV and CDR2 is YYDKDF (reference sequence). The ends were cut back, 6 bases at V and 5 bases at J, with 16 bases in the middle. The CDR3 runs to 14 residues.

This clonotype has ten or more counts. The rearrangement links TRBV5-5 to TRBJ1-1; D not resolved. The CDR3 sequence is 14 residues long. The germline V gene encodes CDR1 SGHKS and CDR2 YYEKEE (reference sequence). The V gene lost 4 bases and the J gene lost 0 bases, with 10 bases spanning the gap. CDR3: CASSLGRVNTEAFF. Here the CDR3 DNA reads TGTGCCAGCAGCCTGGGGAGAGTGAACACTGAAGCTTTCTTT.

This clonotype showed up just a few times. The rearrangement links TRBV5-1 to TRBJ1-1, with D possibly matching TRBD1 (5 bases). The CDR3 is 20 residues long. Trimming cost V 4 bases and J 0 bases, with 28 bases left between them. Germline V gene data show CDR1 as SGHRS and CDR2 as YFSETQ. The CDR3 bases are TGCGCCAGCAGCCCCCGGCCCCCGCAGGGCCCCTCGTTGATGAACACTGAAGCTTTCTTT. This encodes CASSPRPPQGPSLMNTEAFF.

A few counts support this clonotype. J is TRBJ2-3 and V is TRBV4-1; D unclear. Germline values: CDR1 MGHRA, CDR2 YSYEKL. This CDR3 region has 14 residues. Trimming took off 6 bases at V and 0 bases at J, with 10 bases between the two ends. This chain's CDR3 is CASRSYTSTDTQYF. The CDR3 region has the DNA TGCGCCAGCAGGTCATATACCAGCACAGATACGCAGTATTTT.

There are a few counts of this clonotype. The chain joins TRBV24-1 to TRBJ2-1, with D possibly TRBD2 on 6 matching bases. Between the trimmed V and J ends, which lost 9 bases and 3 bases, there was a span of 14 bases. Germline CDR1 and CDR2: KGHDR and SFDVKD. The CDR3 is made up of 14 amino acids. CDR3 in amino acids: CATLRAGFYNEQFF. The CDR3 DNA sequence: TGTGCCACCCTCCGAGCGGGCTTCTACAATGAGCAGTTCTTC.

This clonotype was seen a handful of times. CDR3 DNA sequence: TGTGCCAGCAGCCCCCGTTCTGTGTTGAACACCGGGGAGCTGTTTTTT. This sequence encodes CASSPRSVLNTGELFF. This chain links TRBV11-2 with TRBJ2-2; no clear D gene. V lost 5 bases and J 1 base, leaving 14 bases between the germline ends. CDR3 size: 16 residues. Germline V gene sequence: CDR1 SGHAT, CDR2 FQNNGV.

This clonotype was found a few times. J is TRBJ2-7 and V is TRBV7-6, with TRBD2 as a possible D gene (6 bases). Germline CDR1 and CDR2: SGHVS and FNYEAQ. Trimming removed 2 bases at V and 3 bases at J, with 14 bases between. The CDR3 is 15 amino acids. The CDR3 region has the DNA TGTGCCAGCAGCTTAACGGCTAGCGACCTCTACGAGCAGTACTTC. The encoded protein is CASSLTASDLYEQYF.

The chain carries TRBV4-3 and TRBJ1-2; D unresolved. Germline loops: CDR1 LGHNA, CDR2 YSLEER. CDR3 length: 14 amino acids. V was cut by 0 bases and J by 4 bases, with 9 bases left in between. The CDR3 coding sequence is TGCGCCAGCAGCCAAGATAAGGGAAGCTATGGCTACACCTTC. It is translated as CASSQDKGSYGYTF.